Below, 5 T cell receptor beta chains from the same sample are listed, as sequenced in a study of T cells after yellow fever vaccination. A single record per CDR3 protein comes from TCRdb applying MiXCR to the 5' RACE reads. The table includes around 140,000 distinct CDR3 sequences, around 6.3% detected once. The material was CD4+ T cells sorted from PBMCs, obtained 10 days after the yellow fever booster vaccination. All receptors come from a man between 25 and 39 years old who received the YFV17D yellow fever vaccine.

This clonotype appeared a few times. The chain joins TRBV12-3 or TRBV12-4 to TRBJ1-5, with 8 positions matching TRBD1. After removal of 7 bases from V and 3 bases from J, the junction contained 8 bases not matched to a gene. CDR3 length: 15 amino acids. In nucleotides, the CDR3 is TGTGCCAGCACTAGGGCAGGGGGCCTCAATCAGCCCCAGCATTTT. Encoded protein: CASTRAGGLNQPQHF.

This clonotype was seen repeatedly, ten times or more. The genes are TRBV20-1 and TRBJ2-5; tentatively, D is TRBD2 (6 bases). CDR1 and CDR2 (germline): DFQATT, SNEGSKA (reference sequence). The germline V and J ends were trimmed by 1 base and 5 bases, with 20 bases remaining between them. The CDR3 is 16 amino acids. This CDR3 is CSARAERRPGGETQYF. In DNA form, the CDR3 reads TGCAGTGCTAGAGCCGAACGGAGGCCAGGAGGGGAGACCCAGTACTTC.

This clonotype has just a few counts. The CDR3 sequence is CSASRVGSNQPQHF. The CDR3 DNA sequence: TGCAGTGCTAGTCGAGTGGGTTCTAATCAGCCCCAGCATTTT. The chain uses TRBV20-1 and TRBJ1-5, with D unresolved. The CDR3 is 14 amino acids. Germline lookup yields CDR1 DFQATT and CDR2 SNEGSKA (reference sequence). Trimming left V 3 bases short and J 4 bases short, with 13 bases between.

At least ten counts were recorded for this clonotype. This chain joins TRBV7-2 and TRBJ2-1, with TRBD2 identical over 11 bases. The germline V gene encodes CDR1 SGHTA and CDR2 FQGNSA. The CDR3 sequence is 17 residues long. Unmatched junction bases numbered 16, after V lost 5 bases and J lost 10 bases. The CDR3 DNA follows: TGTGCCAGCAGCCCGAGGACCCTAGCGGGAGGCGGCGGGGAGCAGTTCTTC. Translated: CASSPRTLAGGGGEQFF.

Only a few counts were recorded for this clonotype. The rearrangement uses TRBV7-2 and TRBJ1-6, with D possibly TRBD1 on 6 matching bases. This CDR3 contains 15 residues. Trimming took 2 bases from V and 7 from J, leaving 12 bases between them. The germline gives CDR1 SGHTA, CDR2 FQGNSA. CDR3 amino acids: CASSLFGQQNSPLHF. The CDR3 coding sequence is TGTGCCAGCAGCTTATTTGGACAGCAAAATTCACCCCTCCACTTT.